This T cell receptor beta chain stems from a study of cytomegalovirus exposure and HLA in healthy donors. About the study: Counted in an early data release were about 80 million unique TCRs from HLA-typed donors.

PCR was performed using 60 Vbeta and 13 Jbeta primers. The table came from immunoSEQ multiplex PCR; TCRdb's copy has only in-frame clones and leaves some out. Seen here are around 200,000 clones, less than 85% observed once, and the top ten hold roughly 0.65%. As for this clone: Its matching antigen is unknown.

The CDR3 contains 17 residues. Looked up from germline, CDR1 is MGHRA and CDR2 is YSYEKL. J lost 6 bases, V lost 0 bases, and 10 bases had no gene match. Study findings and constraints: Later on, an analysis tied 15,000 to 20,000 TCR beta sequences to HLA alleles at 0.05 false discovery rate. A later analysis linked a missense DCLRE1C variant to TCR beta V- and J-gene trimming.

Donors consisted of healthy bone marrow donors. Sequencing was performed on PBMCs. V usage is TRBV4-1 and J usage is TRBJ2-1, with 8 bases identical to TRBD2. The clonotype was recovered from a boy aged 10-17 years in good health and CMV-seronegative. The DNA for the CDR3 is TGCGCCAGCAGCCAAGATGAATCAGCGGGGGTCCTCAATGAGCAGTTCTTC. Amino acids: CASSQDESAGVLNEQFF.